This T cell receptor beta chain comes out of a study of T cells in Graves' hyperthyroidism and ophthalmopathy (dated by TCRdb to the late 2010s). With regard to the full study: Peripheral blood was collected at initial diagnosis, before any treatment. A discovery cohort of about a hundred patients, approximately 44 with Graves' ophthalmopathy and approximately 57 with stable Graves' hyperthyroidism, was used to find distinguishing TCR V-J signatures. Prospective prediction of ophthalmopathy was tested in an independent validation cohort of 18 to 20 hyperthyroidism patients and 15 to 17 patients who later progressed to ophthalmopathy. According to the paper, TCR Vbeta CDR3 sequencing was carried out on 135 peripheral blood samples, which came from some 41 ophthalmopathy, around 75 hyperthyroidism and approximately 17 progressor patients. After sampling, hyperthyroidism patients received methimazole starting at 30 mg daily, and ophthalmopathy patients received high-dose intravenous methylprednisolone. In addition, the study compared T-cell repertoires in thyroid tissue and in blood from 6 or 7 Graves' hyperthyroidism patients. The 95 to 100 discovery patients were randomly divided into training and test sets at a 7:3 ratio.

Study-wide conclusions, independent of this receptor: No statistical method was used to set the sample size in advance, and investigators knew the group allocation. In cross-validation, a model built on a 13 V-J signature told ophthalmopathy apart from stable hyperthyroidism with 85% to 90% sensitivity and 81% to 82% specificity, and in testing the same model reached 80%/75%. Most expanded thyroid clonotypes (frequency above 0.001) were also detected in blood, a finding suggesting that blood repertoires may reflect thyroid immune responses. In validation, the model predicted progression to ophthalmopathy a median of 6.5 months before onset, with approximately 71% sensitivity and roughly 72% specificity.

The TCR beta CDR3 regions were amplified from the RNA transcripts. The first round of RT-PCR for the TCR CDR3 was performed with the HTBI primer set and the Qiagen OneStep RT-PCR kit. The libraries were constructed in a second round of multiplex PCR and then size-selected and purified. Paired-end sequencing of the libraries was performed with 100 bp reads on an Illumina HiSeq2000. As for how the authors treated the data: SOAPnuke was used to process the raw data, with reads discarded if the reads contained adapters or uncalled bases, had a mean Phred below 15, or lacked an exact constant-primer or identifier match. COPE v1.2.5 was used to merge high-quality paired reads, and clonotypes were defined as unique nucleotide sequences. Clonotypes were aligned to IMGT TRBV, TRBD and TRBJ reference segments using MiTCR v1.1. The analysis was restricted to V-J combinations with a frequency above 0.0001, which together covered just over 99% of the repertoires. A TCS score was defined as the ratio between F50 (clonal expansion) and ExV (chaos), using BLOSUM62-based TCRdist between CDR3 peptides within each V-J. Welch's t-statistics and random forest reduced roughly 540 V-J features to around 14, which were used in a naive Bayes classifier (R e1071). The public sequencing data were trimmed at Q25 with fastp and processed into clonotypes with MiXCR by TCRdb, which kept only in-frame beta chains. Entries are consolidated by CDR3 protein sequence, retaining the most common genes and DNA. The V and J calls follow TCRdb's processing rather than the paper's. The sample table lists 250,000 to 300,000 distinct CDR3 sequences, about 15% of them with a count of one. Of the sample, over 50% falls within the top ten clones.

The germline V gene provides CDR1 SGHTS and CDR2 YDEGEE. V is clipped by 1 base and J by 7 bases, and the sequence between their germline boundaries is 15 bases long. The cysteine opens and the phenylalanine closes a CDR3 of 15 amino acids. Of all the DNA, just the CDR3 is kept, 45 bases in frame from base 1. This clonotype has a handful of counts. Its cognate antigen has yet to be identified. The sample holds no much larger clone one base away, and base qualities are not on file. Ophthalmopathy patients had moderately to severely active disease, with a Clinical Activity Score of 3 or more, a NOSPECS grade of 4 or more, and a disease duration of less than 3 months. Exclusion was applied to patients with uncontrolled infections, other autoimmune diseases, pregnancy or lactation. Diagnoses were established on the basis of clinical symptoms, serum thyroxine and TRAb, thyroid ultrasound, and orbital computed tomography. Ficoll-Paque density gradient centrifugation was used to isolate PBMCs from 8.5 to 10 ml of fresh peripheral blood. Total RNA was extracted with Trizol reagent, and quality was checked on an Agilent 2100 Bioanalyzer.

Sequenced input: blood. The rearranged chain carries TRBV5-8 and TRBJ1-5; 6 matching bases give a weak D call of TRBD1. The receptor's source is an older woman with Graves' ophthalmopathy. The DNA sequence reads TGTGCCAGCAGCTTGTGGGGCGGGGGGCAACAGCCCCAGCATTTT. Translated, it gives CASSLWGGGQQPQHF.